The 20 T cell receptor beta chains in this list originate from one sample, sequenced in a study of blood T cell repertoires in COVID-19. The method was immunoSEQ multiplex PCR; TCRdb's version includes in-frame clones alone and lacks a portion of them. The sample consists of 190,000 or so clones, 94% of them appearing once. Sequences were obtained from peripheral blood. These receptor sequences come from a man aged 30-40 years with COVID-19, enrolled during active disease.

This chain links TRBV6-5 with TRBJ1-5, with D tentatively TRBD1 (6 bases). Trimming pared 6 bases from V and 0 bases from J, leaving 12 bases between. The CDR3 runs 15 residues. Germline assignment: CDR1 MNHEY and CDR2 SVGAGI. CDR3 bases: TGTGCCAGCAGAAGGGGGACGGATAGCAATCAGCCCCAGCATTTT. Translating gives CASRRGTDSNQPQHF.

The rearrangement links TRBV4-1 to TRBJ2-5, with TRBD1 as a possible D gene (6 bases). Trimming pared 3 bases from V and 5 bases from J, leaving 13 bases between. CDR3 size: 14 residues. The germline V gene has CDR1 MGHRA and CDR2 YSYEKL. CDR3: CASSHRRGFETQYF. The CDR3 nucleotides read TGCGCCAGCAGCCACCGTAGGGGGTTTGAGACCCAGTACTTC.

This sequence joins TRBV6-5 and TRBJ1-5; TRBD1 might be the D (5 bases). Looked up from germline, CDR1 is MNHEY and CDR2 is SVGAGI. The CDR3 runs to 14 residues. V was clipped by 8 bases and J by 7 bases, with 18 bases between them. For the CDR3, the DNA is TGTGCCAGCTATTCGCTCCCAGGGTTCCAGCCCCAGCATTTT. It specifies CASYSLPGFQPQHF.

CDR3 bases: TGTGCCAGCCGATGGACAGGGGATAATGAAAAACTGTTTTTT. Encoded protein: CASRWTGDNEKLFF. This chain links TRBV6-5 with TRBJ1-4; 9 bases map to TRBD1. With V trimmed by 8 bases and J by 4 bases, 5 bases remained unmatched. CDR3 size: 14 residues. Germline V gene sequence: CDR1 MNHEY, CDR2 SVGAGI.

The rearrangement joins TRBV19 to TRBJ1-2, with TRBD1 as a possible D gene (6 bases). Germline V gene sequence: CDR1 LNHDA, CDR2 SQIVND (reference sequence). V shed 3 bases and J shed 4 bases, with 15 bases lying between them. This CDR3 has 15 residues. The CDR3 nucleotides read TGTGCCAGTAGTATTGGCAGGGGACCCATCTATGGCTACACCTTC. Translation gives CASSIGRGPIYGYTF.

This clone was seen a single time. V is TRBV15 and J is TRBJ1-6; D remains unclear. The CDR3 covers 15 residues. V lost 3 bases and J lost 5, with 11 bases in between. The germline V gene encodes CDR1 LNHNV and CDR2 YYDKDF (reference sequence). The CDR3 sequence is CATSRDSRDNSPLHF. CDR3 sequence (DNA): TGTGCCACCAGCAGGGACTCCAGAGATAATTCACCCCTCCACTTT.

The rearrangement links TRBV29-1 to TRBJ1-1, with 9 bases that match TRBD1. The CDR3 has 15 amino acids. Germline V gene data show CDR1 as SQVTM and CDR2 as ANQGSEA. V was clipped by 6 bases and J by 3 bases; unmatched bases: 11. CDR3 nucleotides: TGCAGCGTGGTCACAGGGGGCGCTGGGTACACTGAAGCTTTCTTT. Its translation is CSVVTGGAGYTEAFF.

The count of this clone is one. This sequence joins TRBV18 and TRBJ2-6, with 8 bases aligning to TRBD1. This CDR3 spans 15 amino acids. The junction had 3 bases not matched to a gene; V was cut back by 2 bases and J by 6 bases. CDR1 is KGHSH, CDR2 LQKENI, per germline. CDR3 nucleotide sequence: TGTGCCAGCTCACCAGACCAGGGGGCGGCCAACGTCCTGACTTTC. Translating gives CASSPDQGAANVLTF.

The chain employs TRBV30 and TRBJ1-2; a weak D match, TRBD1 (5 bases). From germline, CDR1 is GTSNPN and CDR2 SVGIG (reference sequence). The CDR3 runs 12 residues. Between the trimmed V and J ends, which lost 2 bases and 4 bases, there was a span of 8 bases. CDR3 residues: CAWSNQGYGYTF. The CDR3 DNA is TGTGCCTGGAGTAACCAGGGCTATGGCTACACCTTC.

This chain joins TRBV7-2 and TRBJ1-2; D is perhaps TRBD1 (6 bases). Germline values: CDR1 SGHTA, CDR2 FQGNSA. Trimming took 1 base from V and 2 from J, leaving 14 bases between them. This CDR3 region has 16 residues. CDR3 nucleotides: TGTGCCAGCAGCTTAGACCTTACAGGGAACAACTATGGCTACACCTTC. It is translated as CASSLDLTGNNYGYTF.

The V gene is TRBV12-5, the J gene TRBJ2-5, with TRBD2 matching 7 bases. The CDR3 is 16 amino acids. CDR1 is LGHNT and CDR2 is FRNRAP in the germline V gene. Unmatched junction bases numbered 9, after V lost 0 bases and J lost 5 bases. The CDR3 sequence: CASGLVGTTVVETQYF. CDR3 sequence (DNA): TGTGCTAGTGGTTTGGTCGGGACTACGGTGGTGGAGACCCAGTACTTC.

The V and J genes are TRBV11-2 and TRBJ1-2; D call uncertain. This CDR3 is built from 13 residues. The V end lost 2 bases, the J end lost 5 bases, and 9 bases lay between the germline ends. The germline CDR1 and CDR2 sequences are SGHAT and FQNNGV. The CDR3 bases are TGTGCCAGCAGCTTAACCCCGGGGTATGGCTACACCTTC. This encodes CASSLTPGYGYTF.

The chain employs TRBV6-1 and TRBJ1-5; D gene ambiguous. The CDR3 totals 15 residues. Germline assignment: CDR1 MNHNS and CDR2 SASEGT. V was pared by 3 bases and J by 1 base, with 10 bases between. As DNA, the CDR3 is TGTGCCAGCAGTGAGGCGGCGGTAAGCAATCAGCCCCAGCATTTT. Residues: CASSEAAVSNQPQHF.

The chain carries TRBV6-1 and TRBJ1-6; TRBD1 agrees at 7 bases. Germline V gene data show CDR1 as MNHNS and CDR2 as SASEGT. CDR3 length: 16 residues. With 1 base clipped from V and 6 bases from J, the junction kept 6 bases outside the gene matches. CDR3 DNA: TGTGCCAGCAGTGAAGGTCCACAGGGGAGTAATTCACCCCTCCACTTT. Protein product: CASSEGPQGSNSPLHF.

The CDR3 DNA reads as TGTGCCAGCAGCCGACAGGGCGGCACTGAAGCTTTCTTT. This translates into CASSRQGGTEAFF. The chain carries TRBV7-2 and TRBJ1-1, with 7 bases identical to TRBD1. This CDR3 region has 13 residues. Germline CDR1 is SGHTA and CDR2 is FQGNSA. The trim removed 5 bases at V and 4 bases at J, leaving 4 bases unmatched. The full variable domain, its missing parts supplied by reference TRBV7-2 and TRBJ1-1, is GAGVSQSPSNKVTEKGKDVELRCDPISGHTALYWYRQSLGQGLEFLIYFQGNSAPDKSGLPSDRFSAERTGGSVSTLTIQRTQQEDSAVYLCASSRQGGTEAFFGQGTRLTVV.

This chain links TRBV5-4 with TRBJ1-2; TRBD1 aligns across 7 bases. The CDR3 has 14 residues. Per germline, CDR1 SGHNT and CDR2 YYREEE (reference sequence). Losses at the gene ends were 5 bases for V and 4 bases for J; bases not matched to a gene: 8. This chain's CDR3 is CASSGKGAGYGYTF. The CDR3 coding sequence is TGTGCCAGCAGTGGAAAGGGGGCTGGCTATGGCTACACCTTC. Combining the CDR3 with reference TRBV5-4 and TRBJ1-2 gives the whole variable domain ETGVTQSPTHLIKTRGQQVTLRCSSQSGHNTVSWYQQALGQGPQFIFQYYREEENGRGNFPPRFSGLQFPNYSSELNVNALELDDSALYLCASSGKGAGYGYTFGSGTRLTVV.

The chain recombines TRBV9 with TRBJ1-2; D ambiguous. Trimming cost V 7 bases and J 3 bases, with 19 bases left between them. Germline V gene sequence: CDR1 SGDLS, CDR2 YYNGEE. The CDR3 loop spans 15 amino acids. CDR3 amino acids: CASAGSGGVYYGYTF. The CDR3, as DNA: TGTGCCAGCGCGGGGTCAGGAGGTGTGTACTATGGCTACACCTTC.

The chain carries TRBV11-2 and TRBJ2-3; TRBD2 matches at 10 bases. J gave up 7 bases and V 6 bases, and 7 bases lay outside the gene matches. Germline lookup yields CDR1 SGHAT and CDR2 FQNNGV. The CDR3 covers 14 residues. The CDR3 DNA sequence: TGTGCCAGCAGGGACGCTAGCGGGGGTCATACGCAGTATTTT. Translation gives CASRDASGGHTQYF.

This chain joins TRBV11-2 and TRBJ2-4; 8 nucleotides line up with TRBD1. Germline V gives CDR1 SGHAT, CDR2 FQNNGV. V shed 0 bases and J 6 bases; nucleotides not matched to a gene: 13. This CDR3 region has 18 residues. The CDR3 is CASSLDRRVGQGANIQYF. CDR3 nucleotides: TGTGCCAGCAGCTTAGATCGAAGGGTTGGCCAGGGGGCAAACATTCAGTACTTC.

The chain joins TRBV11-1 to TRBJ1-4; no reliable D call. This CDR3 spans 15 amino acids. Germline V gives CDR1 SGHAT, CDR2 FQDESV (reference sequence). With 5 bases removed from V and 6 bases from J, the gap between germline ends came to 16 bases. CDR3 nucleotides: TGTGCCAGCAGCCGAGGGCCAACGGACTATGAAAAACTGTTTTTT. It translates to CASSRGPTDYEKLFF.